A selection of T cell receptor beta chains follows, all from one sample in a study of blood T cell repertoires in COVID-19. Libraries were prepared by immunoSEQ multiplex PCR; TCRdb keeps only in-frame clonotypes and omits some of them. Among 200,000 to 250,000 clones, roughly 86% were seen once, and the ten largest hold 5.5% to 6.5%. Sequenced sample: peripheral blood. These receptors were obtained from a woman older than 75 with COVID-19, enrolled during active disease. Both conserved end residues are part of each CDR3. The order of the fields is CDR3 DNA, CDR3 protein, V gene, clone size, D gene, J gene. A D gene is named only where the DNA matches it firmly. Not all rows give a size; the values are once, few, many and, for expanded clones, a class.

cdr3_nt: TGTGCCAGCACTAACCAAGAGACCCAGTACTTC
cdr3_aa: CASTNQETQYF
v_call: TRBV6-5
clone_size: -
d_call: -
j_call: TRBJ2-5

cdr3_nt: TGTGCCAGCATCCTGGGGCACACAGATACGCAGTATTTT
cdr3_aa: CASILGHTDTQYF
v_call: TRBV7-2
clone_size: -
d_call: -
j_call: TRBJ2-3

cdr3_nt: TGTGCCAGCAGCCAAGCGACAGGGGCGGAGGGCTACACCTTC
cdr3_aa: CASSQATGAEGYTF
v_call: TRBV4-2
clone_size: -
d_call: TRBD1
j_call: TRBJ1-2

cdr3_nt: TGTGCCAGCAGTTCAACAGGGGGTGGCTACACCTTC
cdr3_aa: CASSSTGGGYTF
v_call: TRBV27
clone_size: -
d_call: TRBD1
j_call: TRBJ1-2

cdr3_nt: TGCGCCAGCAGCCAAGAGGGATTGGCGGGGGGCTTGAGAGGCTACACCTTC
cdr3_aa: CASSQEGLAGGLRGYTF
v_call: TRBV4-3
clone_size: -
d_call: -
j_call: TRBJ1-2

cdr3_nt: TGTGCCAGCAGGGCGACAGGGAGCGAAAAACTGTTTTTT
cdr3_aa: CASRATGSEKLFF
v_call: TRBV6-5
clone_size: -
d_call: TRBD1
j_call: TRBJ1-4

cdr3_nt: TGTGCCAGCAGTGACAGGGCGACTAATGAAAAACTGTTTTTT
cdr3_aa: CASSDRATNEKLFF
v_call: TRBV25-1
clone_size: -
d_call: -
j_call: TRBJ1-4

cdr3_nt: TGTGCCAGCAGCTTAGCTGTGGCCGGTAGGCGGGAGACCCAGTACTTC
cdr3_aa: CASSLAVAGRRETQYF
v_call: TRBV7-2
clone_size: once
d_call: -
j_call: TRBJ2-5

cdr3_nt: TGTGCCAGTAGCATCAAGGGGTACCAGCCCCAGCATTTT
cdr3_aa: CASSIKGYQPQHF
v_call: TRBV19
clone_size: -
d_call: -
j_call: TRBJ1-5

cdr3_nt: TGTGCCAGCGCAGGCGCCCGAGGGGAAAAACTGTTTTTT
cdr3_aa: CASAGARGEKLFF
v_call: TRBV7-2
clone_size: -
d_call: -
j_call: TRBJ1-4

cdr3_nt: TGTGCCACCAGTGACCCGACAGGGCCAGGTGAAAAACTGTTTTTT
cdr3_aa: CATSDPTGPGEKLFF
v_call: TRBV24-1
clone_size: -
d_call: TRBD1
j_call: TRBJ1-4

cdr3_nt: TGTGCCAGCAGCCCGGGACTAGTAAACACCGGGGAGCTGTTTTTT
cdr3_aa: CASSPGLVNTGELFF
v_call: TRBV14
clone_size: few
d_call: TRBD2
j_call: TRBJ2-2

cdr3_nt: TGCGCCAGCAGCTCATCGACTAGCGGGGGGGCGAATGAGCAGTTCTTC
cdr3_aa: CASSSSTSGGANEQFF
v_call: TRBV5-1
clone_size: -
d_call: TRBD2
j_call: TRBJ2-1

cdr3_nt: TGTGCCAGCAGTTTATCGGGACACACTCACTATGGCTACACCTTC
cdr3_aa: CASSLSGHTHYGYTF
v_call: TRBV28
clone_size: -
d_call: -
j_call: TRBJ1-2

cdr3_nt: TGTGCCAGCGACCGGGACAGGGGTAGACAGCCCCAGCATTTT
cdr3_aa: CASDRDRGRQPQHF
v_call: TRBV2
clone_size: -
d_call: TRBD1
j_call: TRBJ1-5

cdr3_nt: TGTGCCAGCAGCCTCGGAGGGAGGGCGCGGACTGAAGCTTTCTTT
cdr3_aa: CASSLGGRARTEAFF
v_call: TRBV3-1/TRBV3-2
clone_size: -
d_call: -
j_call: TRBJ1-1

cdr3_nt: TGTGCCAGCAGCTCCGGGACAAGTGTAGGTGGAAACACCATATATTTT
cdr3_aa: CASSSGTSVGGNTIYF
v_call: TRBV28
clone_size: once
d_call: -
j_call: TRBJ1-3

cdr3_nt: TGTGCCATCAGTGAGTACGGTAGTTTAATATCAACTGAAGCTTTCTTT
cdr3_aa: CAISEYGSLISTEAFF
v_call: TRBV10-3
clone_size: few
d_call: -
j_call: TRBJ1-1

cdr3_nt: TGCGCCAGCAGCCCAGGACAGGGGCCGAACACTGAAGCTTTCTTT
cdr3_aa: CASSPGQGPNTEAFF
v_call: TRBV5-1
clone_size: few
d_call: TRBD1
j_call: TRBJ1-1

cdr3_nt: TGTGCCAGCAGCTTAGATAGTCGTGGGGGCCGGGCTTCCTATGGCTACACCTTC
cdr3_aa: CASSLDSRGGRASYGYTF
v_call: TRBV11-2
clone_size: -
d_call: -
j_call: TRBJ1-2

cdr3_nt: TGTGCCAGCAGCTCGGGGGTAGGGTCACCCCTCCACTTT
cdr3_aa: CASSSGVGSPLHF
v_call: TRBV7-2
clone_size: -
d_call: -
j_call: TRBJ1-6

cdr3_nt: TGTGCCAGCAGCTTACAGGTCTCTGGAAACACCATATATTTT
cdr3_aa: CASSLQVSGNTIYF
v_call: TRBV7-9
clone_size: once
d_call: -
j_call: TRBJ1-3

cdr3_nt: TGTGCCAGCAGTTTATGGGACAGGGGGATATTTGGCTACACCTTC
cdr3_aa: CASSLWDRGIFGYTF
v_call: TRBV28
clone_size: -
d_call: TRBD1
j_call: TRBJ1-2

cdr3_nt: TGTGCCAGCAGCCTAAGAAGGGGTGAAGCTTTCTTT
cdr3_aa: CASSLRRGEAFF
v_call: TRBV3-1/TRBV3-2
clone_size: -
d_call: -
j_call: TRBJ1-1

cdr3_nt: TGTGCCAGCAGGCCGGGACAGCGCACTGAAGCTTTCTTT
cdr3_aa: CASRPGQRTEAFF
v_call: TRBV6-5
clone_size: -
d_call: TRBD1
j_call: TRBJ1-1

cdr3_nt: TGTGCCAGCAGAGCCGGGACAGGGAACACCGGGAAGCTGTTTTTT
cdr3_aa: CASRAGTGNTGKLFF
v_call: TRBV2
clone_size: -
d_call: TRBD1
j_call: TRBJ2-2

cdr3_nt: TGTGCCAGCACTGACCATCTCTCGCGGGGGACCGGGGAGCTGTTTTTT
cdr3_aa: CASTDHLSRGTGELFF
v_call: TRBV6-1
clone_size: -
d_call: TRBD2
j_call: TRBJ2-2

cdr3_nt: TGCGCCAGCAGCTTGGGGGGGACAGTTTCCTTTAATGAAGCTTTCTTT
cdr3_aa: CASSLGGTVSFNEAFF
v_call: TRBV5-1
clone_size: -
d_call: TRBD1
j_call: TRBJ1-1

cdr3_nt: TGTGCCAGCAGCCTATACACAGGGAAGGGTGGAAACACCATATATTTT
cdr3_aa: CASSLYTGKGGNTIYF
v_call: TRBV7-2
clone_size: few
d_call: -
j_call: TRBJ1-3

cdr3_nt: TGTGCCAGCAGTCGGAGACTAGCGGGGGTTACCGGGGAGCTGTTTTTT
cdr3_aa: CASSRRLAGVTGELFF
v_call: TRBV6-2/TRBV6-3
clone_size: -
d_call: TRBD2
j_call: TRBJ2-2

cdr3_nt: TGTGCCAGCGGCCGACAGGGGGCCTTCCCCACAATCTATGGCTACACCTTC
cdr3_aa: CASGRQGAFPTIYGYTF
v_call: TRBV27
clone_size: -
d_call: TRBD1
j_call: TRBJ1-2

cdr3_nt: TGTGCCAGCAGCCAGAATACAGGGCCCCATGGCTACACCTTC
cdr3_aa: CASSQNTGPHGYTF
v_call: TRBV3-1/TRBV3-2
clone_size: -
d_call: -
j_call: TRBJ1-2

cdr3_nt: TGTGCCAGTAGAGTCGACAGTTTTAGCAATCAGCCCCAGCATTTT
cdr3_aa: CASRVDSFSNQPQHF
v_call: TRBV19
clone_size: -
d_call: -
j_call: TRBJ1-5

cdr3_nt: TGTGCCAGCAGACTCACCACAGGTTCTGGAAACACCATATATTTT
cdr3_aa: CASRLTTGSGNTIYF
v_call: TRBV6-5
clone_size: -
d_call: -
j_call: TRBJ1-3

cdr3_nt: TGTGCCAGCAGCTTCGGGTTCCCCTCTGGAAACACCATATATTTT
cdr3_aa: CASSFGFPSGNTIYF
v_call: TRBV7-2
clone_size: -
d_call: -
j_call: TRBJ1-3

cdr3_nt: TGTGCCAGCAGCTTTATAGGGGCCCAGTACTTC
cdr3_aa: CASSFIGAQYF
v_call: TRBV7-8
clone_size: -
d_call: -
j_call: TRBJ2-5

cdr3_nt: TGTGCCAGCTCACCACCTAGCGGGGGGATCGAGACCCAGTACTTC
cdr3_aa: CASSPPSGGIETQYF
v_call: TRBV18
clone_size: -
d_call: TRBD2
j_call: TRBJ2-5

cdr3_nt: TGTGCCATCAGTGAGGCGGGGGAATCCTACAATGAGCAGTTCTTC
cdr3_aa: CAISEAGESYNEQFF
v_call: TRBV10-3
clone_size: -
d_call: TRBD2
j_call: TRBJ2-1

cdr3_nt: TGTGCCAGCAGCTCTGCCCAGATGAGGTACCAAGAGACCCAGTACTTC
cdr3_aa: CASSSAQMRYQETQYF
v_call: TRBV11-2
clone_size: once
d_call: -
j_call: TRBJ2-5

cdr3_nt: TGTGCCAGCAGCGTATGGGGACAGGGGAGGTTAGGTGGCTACACCTTC
cdr3_aa: CASSVWGQGRLGGYTF
v_call: TRBV9
clone_size: -
d_call: TRBD1
j_call: TRBJ1-2

cdr3_nt: TGTGCCAGCAGTTCGACCGGGACTAGCGGGGGGAGGAGCTCCTACAATGAGCAGTTCTTC
cdr3_aa: CASSSTGTSGGRSSYNEQFF
v_call: TRBV2
clone_size: -
d_call: TRBD2
j_call: TRBJ2-1

cdr3_nt: TGTGCCATCACCGACCAGGGGGGCTCCTACAATGAGCAGTTCTTC
cdr3_aa: CAITDQGGSYNEQFF
v_call: TRBV10-3
clone_size: -
d_call: -
j_call: TRBJ2-1

cdr3_nt: TGTGCCAGCTCACCCTCTCTAGAACGCGAGCAGTACTTC
cdr3_aa: CASSPSLEREQYF
v_call: TRBV18
clone_size: -
d_call: -
j_call: TRBJ2-7

cdr3_nt: TGTGCCAGCAGCTCCCAGGTGGGAACTAATGAAAAACTGTTTTTT
cdr3_aa: CASSSQVGTNEKLFF
v_call: TRBV7-6
clone_size: -
d_call: -
j_call: TRBJ1-4

cdr3_nt: TGTGCCAGCTCACCCCAGGGGGCCGGTCTTAACACTGAAGCTTTCTTT
cdr3_aa: CASSPQGAGLNTEAFF
v_call: TRBV18
clone_size: -
d_call: TRBD1
j_call: TRBJ1-1

cdr3_nt: TGTGCCAGCAGTTACCAGACAGGGGGCAATGAAAAACTGTTTTTT
cdr3_aa: CASSYQTGGNEKLFF
v_call: TRBV6-5
clone_size: -
d_call: TRBD1
j_call: TRBJ1-4

cdr3_nt: TGTGCCAGCAGTCCCGGGACAGGATACTCTGGAAACACCATATATTTT
cdr3_aa: CASSPGTGYSGNTIYF
v_call: TRBV28
clone_size: -
d_call: TRBD1
j_call: TRBJ1-3

cdr3_nt: TGTGCCTGGAGTGGCGGGGGAGAGACCCAGTACTTC
cdr3_aa: CAWSGGGETQYF
v_call: TRBV30
clone_size: -
d_call: TRBD2
j_call: TRBJ2-5

cdr3_nt: TGTGCCAGTAGACCGTCAGGGGTGGGGGAGCAGTTCTTC
cdr3_aa: CASRPSGVGEQFF
v_call: TRBV19
clone_size: -
d_call: -
j_call: TRBJ2-1

cdr3_nt: TGCGCCAGCAGCCCGGGACAGCGAGGGAGCGAGCAGTACTTC
cdr3_aa: CASSPGQRGSEQYF
v_call: TRBV5-1
clone_size: -
d_call: TRBD1
j_call: TRBJ2-7

cdr3_nt: TGTGCCAGCAGACGGGACAAAAACACCGGGGAGCTGTTTTTT
cdr3_aa: CASRRDKNTGELFF
v_call: TRBV16
clone_size: -
d_call: -
j_call: TRBJ2-2

cdr3_nt: TGCGCCAGCAGACTGGGGGGGCTAGCGGGAGGAGAGACCCAGTACTTC
cdr3_aa: CASRLGGLAGGETQYF
v_call: TRBV5-1
clone_size: -
d_call: TRBD2
j_call: TRBJ2-5

cdr3_nt: TGCGCCAGCAGCTTGGTATTGAGCAACCCGTGGCAGGGGGCAAGGTTGGGCAACACTGAAGCTTTCTTT
cdr3_aa: CASSLVLSNPWQGARLGNTEAFF
v_call: TRBV5-1
clone_size: -
d_call: TRBD1
j_call: TRBJ1-1